This T cell receptor beta chain came from a study of blood T cell repertoires in COVID-19. For the study at large: PBMCs, B-cell-depleted T cells, or T cells were the source of the cDNA or gDNA that made up the material.

Germline values: CDR1 MGHRA, CDR2 YSYEKL. The V and J ends lost 0 bases and 3 bases, in that order; junction bases with no gene match: 7. The CDR3 totals 17 residues. Cohort allocation depended upon clinical history that participants reported. Clones were sequenced by immunoSEQ multiplex PCR, and TCRdb holds only the in-frame ones, with some missing. Found here are fewer than 250,000 clones, 80% of them singletons; the top ten hold around 7.4%. This clonotype originated in a woman aged 40-49 years with acute COVID-19. The chain recombines TRBV4-1 with TRBJ1-5; TRBD1 aligns across 8 bases. Sequencing was carried out using PBMCs or T cells enriched from blood (not recorded which). The CDR3: CASSQDYGTGHNQPQHF. In DNA form, the CDR3 reads TGCGCCAGCAGCCAAGATTATGGGACAGGCCACAATCAGCCCCAGCATTTT.